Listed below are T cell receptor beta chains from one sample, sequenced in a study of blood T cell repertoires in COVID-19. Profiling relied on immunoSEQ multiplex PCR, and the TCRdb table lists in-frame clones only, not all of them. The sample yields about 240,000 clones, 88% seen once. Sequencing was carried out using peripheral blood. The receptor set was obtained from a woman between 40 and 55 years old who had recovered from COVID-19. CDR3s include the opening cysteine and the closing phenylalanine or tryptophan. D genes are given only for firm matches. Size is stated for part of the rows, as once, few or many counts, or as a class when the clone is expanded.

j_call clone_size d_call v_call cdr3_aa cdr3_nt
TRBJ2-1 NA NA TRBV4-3 CASSQDGLEGGSGEQFF TGCGCCAGCAGCCAAGATGGCCTAGAAGGGGGCAGCGGGGAGCAGTTCTTC
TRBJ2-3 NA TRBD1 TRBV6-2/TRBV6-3 CASSSLRGRVTDTQYF TGTGCCAGCAGTTCCTTAAGGGGGCGCGTCACAGATACGCAGTATTTT
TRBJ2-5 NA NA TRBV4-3 CASSQGLGGETQYF TGCGCCAGCAGCCAAGGGTTGGGAGGAGAGACCCAGTACTTC
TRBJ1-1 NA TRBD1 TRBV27 CASSTGEWTEAFF TGTGCCAGCAGTACAGGGGAGTGGACTGAAGCTTTCTTT
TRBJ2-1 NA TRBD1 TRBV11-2 CASSFDRGNHNEQFF TGTGCCAGCAGCTTTGACAGGGGAAACCACAATGAGCAGTTCTTC
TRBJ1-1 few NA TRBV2 CASEASGTEAFF TGTGCCAGCGAGGCCTCGGGCACTGAAGCTTTCTTT
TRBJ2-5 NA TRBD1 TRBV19 CASSRTGSETQYF TGTGCCAGTAGTCGGACAGGGTCAGAGACCCAGTACTTC
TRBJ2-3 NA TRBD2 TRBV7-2 CASTYRGLAGGGATQYF TGTGCCAGCACTTACCGGGGACTAGCGGGAGGTGGTGCGACGCAGTATTTT
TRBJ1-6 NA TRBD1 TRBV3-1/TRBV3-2 CASSQGAGGSNSPLHF TGTGCCAGCAGCCAAGGGGCAGGGGGTTCTAATTCACCCCTCCACTTT
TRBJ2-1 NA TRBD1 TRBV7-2 CASSPDRGSYNEQFF TGTGCCAGCAGCCCCGACAGGGGTTCCTACAATGAGCAGTTCTTC
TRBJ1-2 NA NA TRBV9 CASSRYSGYTF TGTGCCAGCAGCCGGTATAGTGGCTACACCTTC
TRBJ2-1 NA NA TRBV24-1 CATSWGPGPFLGNEQFF TGTGCCACCAGTTGGGGCCCCGGGCCTTTCCTAGGCAATGAGCAGTTCTTC
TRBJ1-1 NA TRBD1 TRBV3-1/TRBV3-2 CASSQGTGSTEAFF TGTGCCAGCAGCCAAGGGACAGGCAGCACTGAAGCTTTCTTT
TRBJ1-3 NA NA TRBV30 CAWSVWGQGINTIYF TGTGCCTGGAGTGTATGGGGGCAGGGAATAAACACCATATATTTT
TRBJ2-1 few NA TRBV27 CASSGGAGTYYNEQFF TGTGCCAGCAGCGGGGGAGCGGGTACCTACTACAATGAGCAGTTCTTC
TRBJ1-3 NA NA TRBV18 CASSPLGNTIYF TGTGCCAGCTCACCCCTTGGAAACACCATATATTTT
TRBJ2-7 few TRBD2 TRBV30 CAWGGLAEWSGYEQYF TGTGCCTGGGGAGGCCTAGCGGAGTGGAGTGGGTACGAGCAGTACTTC
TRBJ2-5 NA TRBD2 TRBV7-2 CASSLASGAGQETQYF TGTGCCAGCAGCTTGGCTAGCGGGGCGGGCCAAGAGACCCAGTACTTC
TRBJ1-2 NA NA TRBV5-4 CASSWTASGDYGYTF TGTGCCAGCAGCTGGACAGCCTCAGGAGACTATGGCTACACCTTC
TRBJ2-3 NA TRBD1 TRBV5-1 CASSFGQGNTDTQYF TGCGCCAGCAGCTTCGGACAGGGCAACACAGATACGCAGTATTTT
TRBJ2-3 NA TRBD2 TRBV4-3 CASSQANREGADTQYF TGCGCCAGCAGCCAAGCGAACCGGGAGGGGGCAGATACGCAGTATTTT
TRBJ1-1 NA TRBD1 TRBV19 CASTRGRGTEAFF TGTGCCAGTACCCGCGGCAGGGGGACTGAAGCTTTCTTT
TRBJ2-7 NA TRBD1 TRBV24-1 CATSDPDRGEPYEQYF TGTGCCACCAGTGACCCCGACAGGGGGGAACCTTACGAGCAGTACTTC
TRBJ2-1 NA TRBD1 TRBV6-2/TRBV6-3 CASSHQGAYNEQFF TGTGCCAGCAGTCACCAGGGGGCGTACAATGAGCAGTTCTTC
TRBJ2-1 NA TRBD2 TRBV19 CASSPRLADYNEQFF TGTGCCAGTAGTCCCCGACTAGCGGACTACAATGAGCAGTTCTTC
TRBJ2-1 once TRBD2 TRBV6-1 CASSGVLAGGYNEQFF TGTGCCAGCAGTGGAGTCCTAGCGGGAGGGTACAATGAGCAGTTCTTC
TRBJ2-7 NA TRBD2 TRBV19 CASSIGPHLAGYSYEQYF TGTGCCAGTAGTATAGGGCCCCATCTAGCGGGATACTCCTACGAGCAGTACTTC
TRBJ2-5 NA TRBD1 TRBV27 CASRPGQGRETQYF TGTGCCAGCAGGCCCGGACAGGGTAGGGAGACCCAGTACTTC
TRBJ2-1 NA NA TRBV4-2 CASSYKRGLYNEQFF TGTGCCAGCAGCTACAAAAGGGGACTTTACAATGAGCAGTTCTTC
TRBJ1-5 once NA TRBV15 CATSRGGLRAGPQHF TGTGCCACCAGCAGAGGAGGTTTGAGGGCGGGGCCCCAGCATTTT
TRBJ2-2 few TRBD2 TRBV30 CAWIGRGAPDTGELFF TGTGCCTGGATTGGGCGGGGGGCGCCGGACACCGGGGAGCTGTTTTTT
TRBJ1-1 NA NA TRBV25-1 CASSVGGAAFF TGTGCCAGCAGTGTTGGGGGGGCGGCTTTCTTT
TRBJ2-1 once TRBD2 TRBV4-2 CASSQEGLAREQFF TGTGCCAGCAGCCAAGAGGGACTAGCCCGTGAGCAGTTCTTC
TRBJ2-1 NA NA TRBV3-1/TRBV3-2 CASSQVGEQFF TGTGCCAGCAGCCAGGTCGGTGAGCAGTTCTTC
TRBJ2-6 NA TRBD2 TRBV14 CASSRAGGFGSGANVLTF TGTGCCAGCAGCCGCGCGGGGGGTTTTGGTTCTGGGGCCAACGTCCTGACTTTC
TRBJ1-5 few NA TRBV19 CASSNNQPQHF TGTGCCAGTAGCAACAATCAGCCCCAGCATTTT
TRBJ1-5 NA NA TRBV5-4 CASSLLGAPNQPQHF TGTGCCAGCAGCCTCCTGGGGGCTCCCAATCAGCCCCAGCATTTT
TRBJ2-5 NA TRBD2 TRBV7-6 CASSAGLAGGPRETQYF TGTGCCAGCAGCGCCGGACTAGCGGGAGGGCCTCGGGAGACCCAGTACTTC
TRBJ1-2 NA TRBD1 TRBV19 CASTTGGGYTF TGTGCCAGCACGACAGGGGGAGGCTACACCTTC
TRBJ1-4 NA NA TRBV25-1 CASSARGGREKLFF TGTGCCAGCAGTGCCCGGGGGGGGAGAGAAAAACTGTTTTTT
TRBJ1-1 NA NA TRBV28 CASGGAASPEAFF TGTGCCAGCGGGGGCGCTGCCTCCCCTGAAGCTTTCTTT
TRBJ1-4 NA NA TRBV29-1 CSVAGTEKLFF TGCAGCGTAGCCGGGACAGAAAAACTGTTTTTT
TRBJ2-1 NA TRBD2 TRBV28 CASRIAGTYNEQFF TGTGCCAGCAGAATAGCGGGGACTTACAATGAGCAGTTCTTC
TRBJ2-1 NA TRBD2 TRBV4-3 CASSQGVLSGKQFF TGCGCCAGCAGCCAAGGGGTCCTCAGCGGGAAGCAGTTCTTC
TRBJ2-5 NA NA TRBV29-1 CSAHRETQYF TGCAGCGCCCACCGGGAGACCCAGTACTTC